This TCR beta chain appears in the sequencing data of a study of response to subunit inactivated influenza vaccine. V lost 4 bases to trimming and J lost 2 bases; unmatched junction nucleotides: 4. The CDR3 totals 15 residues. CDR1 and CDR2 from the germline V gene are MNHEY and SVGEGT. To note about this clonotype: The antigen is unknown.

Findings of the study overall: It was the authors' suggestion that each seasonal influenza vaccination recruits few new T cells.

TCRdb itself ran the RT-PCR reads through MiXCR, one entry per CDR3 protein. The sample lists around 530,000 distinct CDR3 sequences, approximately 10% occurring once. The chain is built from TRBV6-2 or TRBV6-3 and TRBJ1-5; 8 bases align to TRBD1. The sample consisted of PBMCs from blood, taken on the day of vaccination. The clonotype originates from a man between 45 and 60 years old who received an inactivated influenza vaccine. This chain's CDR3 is CASSSQGARNQPQHF. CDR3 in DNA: TGTGCCAGCAGTTCCCAGGGGGCTCGCAATCAGCCCCAGCATTTT.